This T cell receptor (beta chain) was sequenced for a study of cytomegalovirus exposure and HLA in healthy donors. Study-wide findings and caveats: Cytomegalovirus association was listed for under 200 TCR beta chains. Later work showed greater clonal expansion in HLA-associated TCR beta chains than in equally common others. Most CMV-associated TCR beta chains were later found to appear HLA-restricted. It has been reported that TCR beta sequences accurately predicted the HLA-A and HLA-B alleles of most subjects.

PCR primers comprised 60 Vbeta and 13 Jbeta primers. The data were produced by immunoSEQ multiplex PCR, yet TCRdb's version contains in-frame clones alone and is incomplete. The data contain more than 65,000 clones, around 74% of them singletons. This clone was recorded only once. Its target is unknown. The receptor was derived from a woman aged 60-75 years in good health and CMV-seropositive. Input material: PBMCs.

CDR3 residues: CASSVDAVTNTGELFF. The CDR3 region has the DNA TGTGCCAGCAGCGTAGATGCAGTAACGAACACCGGGGAGCTGTTTTTT. This chain uses TRBV9 with TRBJ2-2; no firm D call. Germline values: CDR1 SGDLS, CDR2 YYNGEE. Trimming shortened V by 0 bases and J by 0 bases, and 9 bases separated the two germline ends. This CDR3 spans 16 amino acids.